The source of this TCR beta chain is a study of CD8 T cells in ankylosing spondylitis. MiXCR, applied by TCRdb to the 5' RACE reads, yields one record per CDR3 protein. This table has some 700,000 distinct CDR3 sequences, over 15% appearing once. As to this clonotype: Its antigen is not known.

The study, taken as a whole, reports: Past studies reported some motif variants in reactive arthritis synovial fluid and blood. It appeared that ankylosing spondylitis blood was characterized by a TCR beta motif of 8 or 9 highly homologous variants.

The material sequenced was blood, either unsorted or a sorted T cell fraction (not recorded which). This receptor was identified in a male donor with ankylosing spondylitis.

CDR3 bases: TGTGCCAGCAGCTCCCCAAGCGGACTAGCGGGGGACACCTACAATGAGCAGTTCTTC. It is translated as CASSSPSGLAGDTYNEQFF. The chain combines TRBV13 with TRBJ2-1; 13 nucleotides line up with TRBD2. This CDR3 is built from 19 residues. V shed 4 bases and J 2 bases; nucleotides not matched to a gene: 11. Germline values: CDR1 PRHDT, CDR2 FYEKMQ (reference sequence).